This T cell receptor (beta chain) was captured by sequencing in a study of shared clonotypes between healthy human individuals (dated by TCRdb to between 2020 and 2021). Concerning the study at large: A couple of women and a few men aged 18 to 49 years were included in the cohort. Per donor, three plates each were used for CD4 naive and CD4 memory, two for CD8 naive, and one for CD8 memory. Blood TCR repertoires of four to six healthy adults were deeply sequenced to estimate repertoire size and the extent of clonotype sharing between individuals. To increase sequencing depth and limit assay-specific biases, TCR repertoire library preparation and sequencing were carried out by different laboratories using diverse techniques. Each donor's leukapheresis produced roughly between about 0.8 and 8.9 billion PBMCs. General study outcomes and caveats: Pairwise subsampling led to the expectation that sequencing depth would affect the degree of clonotype sharing among donors. Incomplete sequencing was indicated by rarefaction of sorted-subset datasets, despite the large sequencing depth. Naive subsets generally had larger estimated clonotype richness than memory subsets did. Sampling was restricted to blood, and TCR repertoires in tissues likely differ from the TCR repertoires found in blood. Compared with non-shared clonotypes, clonotypes shared by all four sorted-subset donors had higher generation probabilities. Sharing across a handful of donors was observed for around 5% of naive CD4, over 3% of naive CD8, over 2% of memory CD4, and roughly 0.43% of memory CD8 clonotypes. Because the study included only a small number of donors, the genetic and exposure-history diversity represented was limited.

A word on this clone: Its antigen is currently not known. No base quality information exists; no much larger clone differs at one position.

From the cysteine through the phenylalanine, the CDR3 covers 14 amino acids. Only CDR3 DNA is held: 42 bases, read in frame from base 1. CDR1 and CDR2, looked up from the germline V gene, are SGHTA and FQGTGA. Trimming removed 2 bases from V and 0 bases from J, leaving 7 bases between the germline ends. TCR CDR3 regions were amplified from genomic DNA by multiplex PCR using the deep immunoSEQ assay. Extracted genomic DNA from each cell subset was distributed evenly across all wells of several immunoSEQ 96-well plates, and each plate was treated as a replicate. For sorted subsets, around 0.2 ug genomic DNA, equal to tens of thousands of T cell genomes, was loaded into each replicate PCR. The purified libraries were quantified using a Qubit 3.0 fluorometer, sized with a Bioanalyzer 2100, and then quantified again using the KAPA Library Quantification kit. Each immunoSEQ 96-well plate was sequenced on its own single-read 150-cycle Illumina NextSeq 550 flow cell. As for the authors' bioinformatics: Because the immunoSEQ output included only junctional sequences and no quality scores, the filtering could not be the same as the filtering used for full-length reads. To assign V/J genes and CDR3, sequences were annotated against IMGT germline references using PyIR, a Python wrapper for IgBLAST v1.9. Reads were filtered out if the reads had weak V/J assignments (E-value above 1e-6), no CDR3, stop codons, out-of-frame junctions, or ambiguous translated residues. V3J clonotypes were defined as sequences sharing the same inferred V gene, J gene, and CDR3 amino acid sequence. The percentage overlap between two repertoires was calculated by dividing the number of shared unique clonotypes by the size of the smaller repertoire. Repertoire richness was assessed with RTK rarefaction, the Chao1 estimator, and Recon v2.1 estimates of unobserved clonotypes. Generation probabilities for all TCRbeta clonotypes obtained by the gDNA method from a handful of donors were computed using OLGA. The immuneACCESS repertoire file appears here via TCRdb, limited to in-frame rearrangements. These files lack a portion of the clones; in checked studies, under half of the deficit traces to unresolved V genes, and the cause of the others is not known. The DNA gave D and trimming, while V, J and clone size come from that table. Within this sample are some 2.1 million clones, with 93% of them counted one time only. The top ten clonotypes cover approximately 1.6% of the sample.

For the CD8 naive samples, CD45RO-negative cells were positively selected for CCR7, yielding a CD45RA+CCR7+ population from which TemRA cells were excluded. The donors were healthy, HIV-negative adults with no recently reported acute infections or vaccinations. Only Caucasian adults living in Nashville, Tennessee, USA were represented among the donors. Blood was obtained by leukapheresis, after which PBMCs were separated by Ficoll-Histopaque density gradient centrifugation and cryopreserved in liquid nitrogen vapor phase. Purity and quantity of every magnetically sorted T cell population were checked by analytical flow cytometry. From each sorted fraction, genomic DNA was isolated and quantified by UV absorbance on a Nanodrop 2000c.

The chain employs TRBV7-3 and TRBJ1-1, with the D gene not confidently named. The receptor was isolated from a man aged 18-30 years in good health. Some clones in this sample may be carry-over from other donors' samples. The sequencing input was naive CD8+ T cells from PBMCs. Taken with the paper, the label for cell subset or site translates to: CD45RA+CCR7+. The CDR3 protein: CASSLEPLNTEAFF. Read as DNA, the sequence is TGTGCCAGCAGCTTAGAGCCCCTGAACACTGAAGCTTTCTTT.